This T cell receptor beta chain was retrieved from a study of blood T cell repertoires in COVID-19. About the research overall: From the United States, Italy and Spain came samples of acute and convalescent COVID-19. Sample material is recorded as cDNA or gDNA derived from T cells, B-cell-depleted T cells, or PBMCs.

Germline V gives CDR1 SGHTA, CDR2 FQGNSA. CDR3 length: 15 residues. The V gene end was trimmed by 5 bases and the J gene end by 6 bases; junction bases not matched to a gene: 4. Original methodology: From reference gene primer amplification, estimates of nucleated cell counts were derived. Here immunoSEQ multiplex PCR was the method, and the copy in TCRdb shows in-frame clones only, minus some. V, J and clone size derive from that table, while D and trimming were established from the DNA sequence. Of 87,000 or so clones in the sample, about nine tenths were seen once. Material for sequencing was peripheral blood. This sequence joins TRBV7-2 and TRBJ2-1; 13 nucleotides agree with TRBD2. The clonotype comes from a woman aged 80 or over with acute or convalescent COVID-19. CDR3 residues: CASSKTSGGSNEQFF. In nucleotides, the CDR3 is TGTGCCAGCAGCAAGACTAGCGGGGGGTCCAATGAGCAGTTCTTC.